The present T cell receptor (beta chain) was sequenced within a study of human T cells and chemical hapten exposure. What the library attached to individual cDNA molecules were unique molecular identifiers. TCRdb fed the RACE reads into MiXCR, producing one record per CDR3 protein. Found here are over 100,000 distinct CDR3 sequences, around 8.2% of them singletons; the top ten hold roughly 1.6%. Indicated time point: healthy volunteer bleed at 2 weeks. Researchers extracted total RNA from unfractionated whole blood. Whole-study findings and limits: The study found that DPC sensitization did not change TCRs above 1 in 1000 frequency.

Looked up from germline, CDR1 is MNHEY and CDR2 is SMNVEV (reference sequence). The CDR3 has 16 amino acids. With 5 bases clipped from V and 6 bases from J, the junction kept 9 bases outside the gene matches. This clonotype has only a few counts. No antigen is known for it. V gene TRBV27 combines with J gene TRBJ1-4; TRBD1 matches at 10 bases. This TCR came from a male donor in good health. Some clones in this sample may be carry-over from other donors' samples. Sequencing was performed on whole blood. The CDR3 sequence: CASSARQGARDEKLFF. CDR3 DNA: TGTGCCAGCAGTGCCCGACAGGGGGCCAGAGATGAAAAACTGTTTTTT. Filled out from reference TRBV27 and TRBJ1-4, the complete variable domain reads EAQVTQNPRYLITVTGKKLTVTCSQNMNHEYMSWYRQDPGLGLRQIYYSMNVEVTDKGDVPEGYKVSRKEKRNFPLILESPSPNQTSLYFCASSARQGARDEKLFFGSGTQLSVL.